This T cell receptor (beta chain) was sequenced in a study of identifying expanded T cells in peripheral blood. V gave up 1 base and J gave up 6 bases, with 9 bases separating them. Germline V CDR1 and CDR2: SSHAT, FNYEAQ (reference sequence). This CDR3 has 14 residues. Libraries were prepared by immunoSEQ multiplex PCR; TCRdb keeps only in-frame clonotypes and omits some of them. The sample records about 100,000 clones, roughly 86% being singletons. With respect to this clone: Its antigen is not known.

General study points: Differentially abundant clones: about 1.2 between replicates, approximately 15 at around 14 days, approximately 19 at four. Across healthy donors, higher total template counts meant significantly greater approximately 2-week count variance.

Collection occurred without any documented infections or immune events in donors. This clonotype was obtained from a person between 18 and 69 years old in good health. This chain joins TRBV7-7 and TRBJ2-2; D assignment may be TRBD1 or TRBD2 (5 bases each). The sample comprised blood. This chain's CDR3 is CASSLVGTSGELFF. In DNA, the CDR3 is TGTGCCAGCAGCTTAGTGGGGACCTCCGGGGAGCTGTTTTTT.